This entry concerns a single T cell receptor (beta chain). Its cognate antigen is unknown. Semi-nested PCR with Nested Universal Primer A followed constant-region reverse priming of full-length variable regions. One entry per CDR3 protein results from TCRdb running MiXCR on the 5' RACE reads. The table has 8,900 or so distinct CDR3 sequences, approximately 67% seen once. CD25-based Treg depletion was applied to purified naive CD4+ T cells. This CDR3 has 14 residues. Germline-derived CDR1 and CDR2 are SEHNR and FQNEAQ (reference sequence). V was pared by 1 base and J by 8 bases, with 14 bases between. Points from the study as a whole: Tumor Tregs overlapped most with tumor, then blood, naive CD4+ cells. Whole repertoires were not studied in the larger cohort, only one V-J beta rearrangement.

The V gene is TRBV7-9, the J gene TRBJ1-2; the D is unclear. This clonotype was sampled from a female donor with breast cancer. The material sequenced was tumor-infiltrating naive CD4+ T cells sorted from the breast tumor. Indicated subset: naive CD4+ T cells, CD4+CD45RA+CD25-. The CDR3 sequence: CASSLDYRGSGYTF. The DNA for the CDR3 is TGTGCCAGCAGCTTAGATTATCGGGGTTCGGGCTACACCTTC.